A single sample gave rise to the 13 T cell receptor beta chains below, sequenced in a study of blood T cells in healthy people across ages. PCR was performed a second time for about 7 to 12 cycles using a sample-barcoded 5' primer and a J-beta primer mix. One entry per CDR3 protein results from TCRdb running MiXCR on the 5' RACE reads. This sample yields about 1.4 million distinct CDR3 sequences, of which roughly 59% are seen a single time; roughly 6.3% belongs to the top ten. The specimen sequenced was blood. The source is a man younger than 30 in good health.

CDR3 nucleotide sequence: TGTGCCGGTGGGGTGGAGGTTGAAAAACTGTTTTTT. This encodes CAGGVEVEKLFF. J is TRBJ1-4 and V is TRBV5-8; D ambiguous. This CDR3 has 12 amino acids. Germline values: CDR1 SGHTS, CDR2 YDEGEE. The V gene lost 10 bases and the J gene lost 7 bases, with 14 bases spanning the gap.

This chain joins TRBV4-3 and TRBJ1-6; 7 bases are a match to TRBD1. The CDR3 loop spans 19 amino acids. Losses at the gene ends were 0 bases for V and 3 bases for J; bases not matched to a gene: 11. Germline V gene data show CDR1 as LGHNA and CDR2 as YSLEER. CDR3 bases: TGCGCCAGCAGCCAAGAGGTCGCCACAGGGGTCTTCTATAATTCACCCCTCCACTTT. Protein sequence: CASSQEVATGVFYNSPLHF.

V and J are TRBV21-1 and TRBJ2-7; the tabulated D call, TRBD1, remains unverified against the DNA. TRBV21-1 has pseudogene status. The CDR3 is made up of 14 amino acids. CDR3 region: CATSLGGGMDEQYF. CDR3 DNA sequence: TGTGCCACCTCCTTAGGAGGGGGCATGGACGAGCAGTACTTC.

The chain has TRBV4-1 and TRBJ1-2; D may be TRBD1 (5 bases). Trimming shortened V by 7 bases and J by 2 bases, and 11 bases separated the two germline ends. CDR1 MGHRA and CDR2 YSYEKL come from the germline V gene. The CDR3 runs 13 residues. The CDR3 DNA sequence: TGCGCCAGCAAAGGCCGGGACAACTATGGCTACACCTTC. It translates to CASKGRDNYGYTF.

The rearrangement uses TRBV20-1 and TRBJ1-5, with a possible D match to TRBD1 (5 bases). Germline V gene data show CDR1 as DFQATT and CDR2 as SNEGSKA (reference sequence). The CDR3 sequence is 16 residues long. Trimming took 4 bases from V and 4 from J, leaving 20 bases between them. The CDR3 DNA sequence: TGCAGTGCTAAGGATCAGGGCCCTTCGGCTAATCAGCCCCAGCATTTT. It encodes CSAKDQGPSANQPQHF.

CDR3 nucleotide sequence: TGTGCCAGCAGCTTAGGCCGGCCGTTTGAGGGAACTGAAGCTTTCTTT. Amino acids: CASSLGRPFEGTEAFF. J is TRBJ1-1 and V is TRBV7-8; no reliable D call. The V end lost 1 base, the J end lost 5 bases, and 17 bases lay between the germline ends. Germline assignment: CDR1 SGHVS and CDR2 FQNEAQ. The CDR3 extends over 16 amino acids.

This clonotype has a handful of counts. The V call is TRBV12-3 or TRBV12-4, the J call TRBJ2-3; 7 bases fit TRBD1. Trimming took 6 bases from V and 6 from J; bases not matched to a gene: 9. The length of the CDR3 is 14 residues. In DNA, the CDR3 is TGTGCCAGCAGGGGTCAGACAGGGCTGGATACGCAGTATTTT. Translation: CASRGQTGLDTQYF.

The count of this clonotype is one. The chain employs TRBV11-2 and TRBJ2-2; D not certain. Germline CDR1 SGHAT, CDR2 FQNNGV. Deletions cut 7 bases from V and 4 bases from J, with 13 bases between. The CDR3 runs to 14 residues. CDR3 in DNA: TGTGCCAGCAAGAATTATGACGGCACCGGGGAGCTGTTTTTT. Translation gives CASKNYDGTGELFF.

This clonotype was picked up a small number of times. The chain carries TRBV29-1 and TRBJ2-2, with a tentative D call TRBD1 (5 bases). CDR1 and CDR2 (germline): SQVTM, ANQGSEA. Trimming shortened V by 8 bases and J by 1 base, and 8 bases separated the two germline ends. This CDR3 region has 12 residues. CDR3 nucleotide sequence: TGCAGCCCAACAGGGAACACCGGGGAGCTGTTTTTT. This sequence encodes CSPTGNTGELFF.

The chain carries TRBV12-3 or TRBV12-4 and TRBJ2-4, with TRBD2 matching over 14 bases. The DNA end is more similar to TRBJ2-5, so the J call may be wrong. The CDR3 extends over 16 amino acids. CDR3 in amino acids: CASNGLAGGLQETQYF. In DNA form, the CDR3 reads TGTGCCAGCAACGGACTAGCGGGGGGCCTCCAAGAGACCCAGTACTTC.

CDR3 coding DNA: TGTGCCAGCAGCAACAGCCATGGCTACACCTTC. Amino acids: CASSNSHGYTF. The J gene is TRBJ1-2, the V gene TRBV6-5; D gene unclear. Germline V gives CDR1 MNHEY, CDR2 SVGAGI. V was clipped by 6 bases and J by 6 bases, with 8 bases between them. This CDR3 has 11 residues.

The gene calls are TRBV2 and TRBJ2-3; no clear D gene. V was pared by 3 bases and J by 0 bases, with 13 bases between. The germline V gene encodes CDR1 SNHLY and CDR2 FYNNEI. The CDR3 loop spans 16 amino acids. CDR3 loop: CASSDQLGSSTDTQYF. The CDR3 region has the DNA TGTGCCAGCAGTGACCAGCTCGGTTCTAGCACAGATACGCAGTATTTT.

This clonotype turned up a few times. The V gene is TRBV4-1, the J gene TRBJ2-1; no firm D call. Trimming cost V 7 bases and J 5 bases, with 12 bases left between them. Germline CDR1 and CDR2: MGHRA and YSYEKL. The CDR3 runs 13 residues. This chain's CDR3 is CASTPGEDNEQFF. The DNA for the CDR3 is TGCGCCAGCACCCCCGGTGAGGACAATGAGCAGTTCTTC.